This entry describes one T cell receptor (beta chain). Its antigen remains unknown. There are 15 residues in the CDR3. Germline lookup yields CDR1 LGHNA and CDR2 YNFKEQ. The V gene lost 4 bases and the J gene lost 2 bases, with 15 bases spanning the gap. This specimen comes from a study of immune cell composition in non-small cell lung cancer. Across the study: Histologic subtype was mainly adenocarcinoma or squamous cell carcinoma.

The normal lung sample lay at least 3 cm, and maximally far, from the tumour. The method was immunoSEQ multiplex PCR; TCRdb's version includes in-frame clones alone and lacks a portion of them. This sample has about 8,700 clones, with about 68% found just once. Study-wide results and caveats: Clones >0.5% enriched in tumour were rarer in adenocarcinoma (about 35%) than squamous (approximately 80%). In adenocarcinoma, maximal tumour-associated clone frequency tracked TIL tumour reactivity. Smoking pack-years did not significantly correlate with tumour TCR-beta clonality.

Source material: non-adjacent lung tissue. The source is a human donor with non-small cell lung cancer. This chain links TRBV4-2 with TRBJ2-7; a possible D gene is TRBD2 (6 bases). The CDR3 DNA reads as TGTGCCAGCAGCCCCGGGACCGGGGGAACCTACGAGCAGTACTTC. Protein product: CASSPGTGGTYEQYF.